Each of the 32 T cell receptor beta chains below was sequenced from the same sample in a study of cytomegalovirus exposure and HLA in healthy donors. 60 Vbeta and 13 Jbeta primers were used in PCR. Only in-frame clones appear in the TCRdb table, and some are missing; sequencing was by immunoSEQ multiplex PCR. The sample contains 110,000 or so clones, roughly 70% of which appear only once. The material sequenced was PBMCs. These receptors originate from a woman between 35 and 50 years old in good health and CMV-seropositive.

The chain employs TRBV6-1 and TRBJ1-2; 9 bases are shared with TRBD1. Germline CDR1 and CDR2: MNHNS and SASEGT. The J segment lost 7 bases and the V segment lost 3 bases, leaving 6 bases of the junction unmatched. The CDR3 sequence is 14 residues long. The CDR3 here is CASSDWTGVFGYTF. CDR3 nucleotide sequence: TGTGCCAGCAGTGATTGGACAGGGGTTTTTGGCTACACCTTC.

This sequence joins TRBV9 and TRBJ2-1, with 9 bases identical to TRBD2. This CDR3 region has 15 residues. Germline CDR1 and CDR2: SGDLS and YYNGEE. The junction had 1 base not matched to a gene; V was cut back by 0 bases and J by 3 bases. The CDR3 loop reads CASSVVTSGYNEQFF. CDR3 DNA: TGTGCCAGCAGCGTAGTGACTAGCGGCTACAATGAGCAGTTCTTC. Drawing the rest from reference TRBV9 and TRBJ2-1, the complete variable domain is DSGVTQTPKHLITATGQRVTLRCSPRSGDLSVYWYQQSLDQGLQFLIQYYNGEERAKGNILERFSAQQFPDLHSELNLSSLELGDSALYFCASSVVTSGYNEQFFGPGTRLTVL.

The chain links TRBV4-1 to TRBJ2-5; D possibly corresponds to TRBD2 (6 bases). The J call is in doubt because the DNA end fits TRBJ2-7 better. The CDR3 spans 12 residues. Germline lookup yields CDR1 MGHRA and CDR2 YSYEKL. CDR3 region: CASSQGGVEQYF. The DNA for the CDR3 is TGCGCCAGCAGCCAAGGGGGGGTCGAGCAGTACTTC.

This sequence joins TRBV5-4 and TRBJ2-3, with TRBD2 matching over 7 bases. This CDR3 contains 16 residues. Germline V gene sequence: CDR1 SGHNT, CDR2 YYREEE (reference sequence). V dropped 2 bases and J dropped 1; count of bases not matched to a gene: 7. The CDR3 is CASSFPWGGGTDTQYF. DNA for the CDR3: TGTGCCAGCAGCTTTCCGTGGGGGGGAGGCACAGATACGCAGTATTTT.

V usage is TRBV6-5 and J usage is TRBJ2-7; 8 positions match TRBD1. The CDR3 extends over 15 amino acids. Per the germline V gene, CDR1 is MNHEY and CDR2 is SVGAGI. Trimming cost V 2 bases and J 3 bases; bases outside gene matches: 6. The CDR3 sequence: CASSYGAGGGYEQYF. CDR3 nucleotides: TGTGCCAGCAGTTACGGGGCAGGGGGCGGCTACGAGCAGTACTTC.

This chain uses TRBV7-2 with TRBJ1-1; D uncertain. Germline lookup yields CDR1 SGHTA and CDR2 FQGNSA. The CDR3 loop spans 15 amino acids. The germline V and J ends were trimmed by 1 base and 1 base, with 10 bases remaining between them. DNA for the CDR3: TGTGCCAGCAGCTTAGGCGGCAGATCGAACACTGAAGCTTTCTTT. Encoded protein: CASSLGGRSNTEAFF.

V usage is TRBV18 and J usage is TRBJ1-2; the D gene is possibly TRBD1 (6 bases). Trimming took 3 bases from V and 2 from J, leaving 16 bases between them. CDR1 is KGHSH, CDR2 LQKENI, per germline. CDR3 length: 16 residues. The CDR3 here is CASSPRGQSINYGYTF. The CDR3 DNA reads TGTGCCAGCTCACCGCGCGGACAGTCGATCAACTATGGCTACACCTTC.

The chain links TRBV7-9 to TRBJ2-3, with TRBD2 matching over 10 bases. Germline V gene lookup returns CDR1 SEHNR and CDR2 FQNEAQ (reference sequence). CDR3 size: 17 residues. With V trimmed by 1 base and J by 2 bases, 6 bases remained unmatched. DNA of the CDR3: TGTGCCAGCAGCTTAGGCAATAGCGGGAGGCTCACAGATACGCAGTATTTT. Translation gives CASSLGNSGRLTDTQYF.

Remarks on this clone: The same CDR3 arises from other DNA sequences in this sample as well. The CDR3 DNA reads TGTGCCAGCAGCCACCGGCCCGCGCCGGAGGATGAAAAACTGTTTTTT. Its translation: CASSHRPAPEDEKLFF. V gene TRBV7-9 combines with J gene TRBJ1-4; no clear D gene. Germline assignment: CDR1 SEHNR and CDR2 FQNEAQ (reference sequence). There are 16 residues in the CDR3. V gave up 5 bases and J gave up 6 bases, with 19 bases separating them.

This sequence joins TRBV29-1 and TRBJ2-1, with TRBD1 identical over 7 bases. The CDR3 is 14 residues long. V dropped 5 bases and J dropped 2; count of bases not matched to a gene: 6. Per the germline V gene, CDR1 is SQVTM and CDR2 is ANQGSEA. CDR3 nucleotide sequence: TGCAGCGTTTATAACAGGGGACCCTACAATGAGCAGTTCTTC. Its protein is CSVYNRGPYNEQFF.

The chain combines TRBV19 with TRBJ2-5; 9 bases fit TRBD2. J gave up 5 bases and V 3 bases, and 7 bases lay outside the gene matches. This CDR3 is 15 amino acids long. Germline CDR1 is LNHDA and CDR2 is SQIVND (reference sequence). The CDR3 bases are TGTGCCAGTAGTATTCGGCGGGGGGGCACGGAGACCCAGTACTTC. Its protein product is CASSIRRGGTETQYF.

The V call is TRBV30, the J call TRBJ2-3, with D tentatively TRBD1 (5 bases). The V and J ends lost 0 bases and 0 bases respectively, with 10 bases between them. The CDR3 is 15 amino acids. Germline CDR1 reads GTSNPN; CDR2 reads SVGIG (reference sequence). CDR3 DNA: TGTGCCTGGAGTGTAGGCCAGGGTAGCACAGATACGCAGTATTTT. Protein sequence: CAWSVGQGSTDTQYF.

The J gene is TRBJ2-5, the V gene TRBV5-4; TRBD2 agrees at 10 bases. This CDR3 is built from 15 residues. Unmatched junction bases numbered 4, after V lost 4 bases and J lost 1 base. Germline lookup yields CDR1 SGHNT and CDR2 YYREEE (reference sequence). Written as DNA, the CDR3 is TGTGCCAGCAGCCGGGTAGCGGGAGGCCAAGAGACCCAGTACTTC. It codes for CASSRVAGGQETQYF.

The V gene is TRBV28, the J gene TRBJ1-6; a weak D match, TRBD1 (5 bases). Germline CDR1 MDHEN, CDR2 SYDVKM. This CDR3 is 14 amino acids long. Trimming removed 3 bases at V and 5 bases at J, with 8 bases between. The CDR3 DNA follows: TGTGCCAGCAGTTTCGACAGAAATAATTCACCCCTCCACTTT. Its translation is CASSFDRNNSPLHF.

The rearrangement links TRBV28 to TRBJ2-7; TRBD1 is a possible D gene (6 bases). The CDR3 sequence is 12 residues long. Trimming removed 10 bases at V and 0 bases at J, with 10 bases between. Germline V gene lookup returns CDR1 MDHEN and CDR2 SYDVKM. For the CDR3, the DNA is TGTGCCACCCAACAGGGCTCCTACGAGCAGTACTTC. Translating it yields CATQQGSYEQYF.

The rearrangement joins TRBV27 to TRBJ1-5; D perhaps matches TRBD1 (5 bases). With 2 bases removed from V and 2 bases from J, the gap between germline ends came to 10 bases. Per germline, CDR1 MNHEY and CDR2 SMNVEV (reference sequence). This CDR3 has 15 amino acids. This chain's CDR3 is CASSLQGAGNQPQHF. The CDR3 region has the DNA TGTGCCAGCAGTTTACAGGGCGCAGGCAATCAGCCCCAGCATTTT.

This clone was recorded only once. V is TRBV5-5 and J is TRBJ1-1; D may be TRBD1 (5 bases). Germline CDR1 is SGHKS and CDR2 is YYEKEE (reference sequence). V lost 5 bases and J 6 bases, leaving 17 bases between the germline ends. The CDR3 is made up of 14 amino acids. DNA for the CDR3: TGTGCCAGCAGAATCGGGGGGACGACAGCTGAAGCTTTCTTT. Protein: CASRIGGTTAEAFF.

The chain has TRBV5-1 and TRBJ1-2; the match to TRBD1 covers 7 bases. The CDR3 is 15 residues long. Germline CDR1 and CDR2: SGHRS and YFSETQ. The trim removed 0 bases at V and 2 bases at J, leaving 4 bases unmatched. The CDR3 here is CASSLVETGNYGYTF. Written as DNA, the CDR3 is TGCGCCAGCAGCTTGGTTGAGACAGGGAACTATGGCTACACCTTC.

J is TRBJ2-5 and V is TRBV6-5; TRBD1 might be the D (6 bases). The V and J ends lost 10 bases and 5 bases respectively, with 20 bases between them. The CDR3 is made up of 14 amino acids. In germline, CDR1 is MNHEY, CDR2 SVGAGI. The chain's CDR3 is CATQRTEQHETQYF. In nucleotides, the CDR3 is TGTGCCACGCAACGGACAGAACAACACGAGACCCAGTACTTC.

V is TRBV7-9 and J is TRBJ2-3; D is perhaps TRBD2 (5 bases). V gave up 11 bases and J gave up 0 bases, with 12 bases separating them. CDR1 SEHNR and CDR2 FQNEAQ come from the germline V gene (reference sequence). This CDR3 comprises 13 residues. CDR3 in amino acids: CAGGWGSTDTQYF. The CDR3 nucleotides read TGTGCCGGCGGGTGGGGTAGCACAGATACGCAGTATTTT.

V is TRBV28 and J is TRBJ2-1, with 11 bases identical to TRBD1. J gave up 6 bases and V 1 base, and 5 bases lay outside the gene matches. Germline CDR1 is MDHEN and CDR2 is SYDVKM. The CDR3 sequence is 16 residues long. The CDR3 protein is CASSLSRTGGFNEQFF. CDR3 sequence (DNA): TGTGCCAGCAGTTTATCCAGGACAGGGGGCTTCAATGAGCAGTTCTTC.

V gene TRBV4-2 combines with J gene TRBJ2-2; tentative D call: TRBD2 (6 bases). Germline loops: CDR1 LGHNA, CDR2 YNFKEQ. The CDR3 consists of 14 residues. Trimming left V 5 bases short and J 8 bases short, with 15 bases between. The CDR3 loop reads CASSETRLSGELFF. In DNA form, the CDR3 reads TGTGCCAGCAGCGAGACTAGGCTTTCGGGGGAGCTGTTTTTT.

J is TRBJ2-3 and V is TRBV12-5, with TRBD1 matching over 7 bases. Germline CDR1 LGHNT, CDR2 FRNRAP. Unmatched junction bases numbered 6, after V lost 1 base and J lost 5 bases. The CDR3 is made up of 15 amino acids. The CDR3 region has the DNA TGTGCTAGTGGTTTGGCGGGACAGCTATTAGATACGCAGTATTTT. This gives the protein CASGLAGQLLDTQYF.

V and J are TRBV28 and TRBJ1-4; 9 bases line up with TRBD1. With 7 bases clipped from V and 5 bases from J, the junction kept 11 bases outside the gene matches. This CDR3 is 16 amino acids long. Germline V CDR1 and CDR2: MDHEN, SYDVKM. The CDR3 DNA reads as TGTGCCAGCACCGCCGACAGGGGGAACCTAAATGAAAAACTGTTTTTT. It specifies CASTADRGNLNEKLFF.

The table lists this clone with a few counts. The rearrangement uses TRBV6-4 and TRBJ2-7; D is possibly TRBD2 (5 bases). V was trimmed by 5 bases and J by 7 bases, leaving 15 bases between them. The CDR3 length is 13 residues. Germline CDR1 and CDR2: MRHNA and SNTAGT. The chain's CDR3 is CASSLGGGEEQYF. The CDR3 DNA is TGTGCCAGCAGTTTGGGCGGAGGCGAAGAGCAGTACTTC.

This clone appeared once. The chain links TRBV29-1 to TRBJ1-1; 7 bases match TRBD1. The junction had 5 bases not matched to a gene; V was cut back by 7 bases and J by 0 bases. CDR1 is SQVTM and CDR2 is ANQGSEA in the germline V gene. The CDR3 extends over 13 amino acids. CDR3 sequence: CSAETGMNTEAFF. The CDR3 bases are TGCAGCGCCGAGACAGGGATGAACACTGAAGCTTTCTTT.

This chain connects TRBV27 to TRBJ2-7, with D possibly matching TRBD1 (5 bases). This CDR3 has 11 amino acids. V was cut by 6 bases and J by 7 bases, with 10 bases left in between. Germline V gene lookup returns CDR1 MNHEY and CDR2 SMNVEV (reference sequence). In DNA, the CDR3 is TGTGCCAGCAGAAAGAACAGGGAGCAGTACTTC. Amino acid sequence: CASRKNREQYF.

This clone was observed a few times. The DNA for the CDR3 is TGTGCCAGCAGCCAACGGTTGGGTCGGGGGGAAGCTTTCTTT. Encoded protein: CASSQRLGRGEAFF. The rearrangement links TRBV14 to TRBJ1-1, with D perhaps TRBD1 (5 bases). The CDR3 totals 14 residues. Germline loops: CDR1 SGHDN, CDR2 FVKESK. V lost 2 bases, J lost 8 bases, and 15 bases lay in between.

The chain combines TRBV9 with TRBJ2-5; a possible D gene is TRBD2 (6 bases). Germline V gene data show CDR1 as SGDLS and CDR2 as YYNGEE. The V gene lost 0 bases and the J gene lost 7 bases, with 16 bases spanning the gap. CDR3 length equals 15 residues. Here the CDR3 reads CASSVEGGSDGTQYF. The DNA for the CDR3 is TGTGCCAGCAGCGTAGAGGGAGGTAGCGATGGGACCCAGTACTTC.

The chain links TRBV6-1 to TRBJ1-2; the D gene is possibly TRBD1 (6 bases). The CDR3 covers 13 residues. From germline, CDR1 is MNHNS and CDR2 SASEGT. V lost 4 bases and J 2 bases, leaving 8 bases between the germline ends. CDR3 DNA sequence: TGTGCCAGCAGTGGGGGACAAAACTATGGCTACACCTTC. Its protein product is CASSGGQNYGYTF.

The gene calls are TRBV5-6 and TRBJ2-7; TRBD2 matches 8 bases. The V and J ends lost 4 bases and 0 bases, in that order; junction bases with no gene match: 3. Germline loops: CDR1 SGHDT, CDR2 YYEEEE. There are 14 residues in the CDR3. CDR3 DNA: TGTGCCAGCAGCCCGGGAGGGGGCTCCTACGAGCAGTACTTC. Translating gives CASSPGGGSYEQYF.

This chain links TRBV6-6 with TRBJ2-7, with 8 bases matching TRBD1. J was trimmed by 2 bases and V by 6 bases; bases with no gene match: 6. CDR1 and CDR2 from the germline V gene are MNHNY and SVGAGI (reference sequence). This CDR3 spans 14 amino acids. The CDR3 here is CASSGQGYPYEQYF. CDR3 bases: TGTGCCAGCAGCGGACAGGGCTATCCCTACGAGCAGTACTTC.